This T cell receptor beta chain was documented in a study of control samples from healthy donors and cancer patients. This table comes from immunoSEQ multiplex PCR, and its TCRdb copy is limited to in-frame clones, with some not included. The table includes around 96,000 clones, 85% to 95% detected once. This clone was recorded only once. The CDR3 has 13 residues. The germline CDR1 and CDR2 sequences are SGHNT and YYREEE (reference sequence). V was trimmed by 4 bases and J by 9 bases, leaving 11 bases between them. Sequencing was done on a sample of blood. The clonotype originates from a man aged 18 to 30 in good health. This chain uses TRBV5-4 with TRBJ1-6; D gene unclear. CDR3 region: CASSDRMASPLHF. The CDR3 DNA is TGTGCCAGCAGCGATCGGATGGCTTCACCCCTCCACTTT.